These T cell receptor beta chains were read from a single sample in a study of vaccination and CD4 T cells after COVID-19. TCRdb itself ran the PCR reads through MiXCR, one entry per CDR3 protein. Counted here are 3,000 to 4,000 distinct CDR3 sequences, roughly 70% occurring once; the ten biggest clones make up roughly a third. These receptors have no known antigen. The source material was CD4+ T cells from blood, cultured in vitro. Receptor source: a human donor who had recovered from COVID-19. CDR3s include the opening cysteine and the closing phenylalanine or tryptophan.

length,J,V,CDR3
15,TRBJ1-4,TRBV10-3,CAISEGRTTNEKLFF
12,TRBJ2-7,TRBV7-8,CASSTLIYEQYF
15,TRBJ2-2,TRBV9,CASSVKGSSTGELFF
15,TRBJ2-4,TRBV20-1,CSARDTRLAKNIQYF
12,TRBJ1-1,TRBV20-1,CSARGGQGDAFF
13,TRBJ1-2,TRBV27,CASSLLDNGGYTF
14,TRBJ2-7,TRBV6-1,CASSRDRGSYEQYF
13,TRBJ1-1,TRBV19,CASQGTMNTEAFF
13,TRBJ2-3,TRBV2,CASKGLVGDTQYF
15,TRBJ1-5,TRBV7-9,CASSLAGSPNQPQHF
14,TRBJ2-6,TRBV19,CASTLRSGANVLTF
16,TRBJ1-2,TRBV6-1,CASSGRNDRGRDGYTF
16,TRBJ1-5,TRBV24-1,CATSDLGRGTNQPQHF
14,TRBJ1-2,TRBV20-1,CSASSNRGNYGYTF
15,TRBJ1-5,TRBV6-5,CASSSTDHSNQPQHF
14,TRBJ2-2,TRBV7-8,CASSSLVVAGELFF
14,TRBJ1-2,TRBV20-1,CSASPSPRYYGYTF
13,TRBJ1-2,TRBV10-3,CAIGGDSNYGYTF
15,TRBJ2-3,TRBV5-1,CASSWTEPSTDTQYF
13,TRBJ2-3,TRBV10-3,CAISEARGDTQYF
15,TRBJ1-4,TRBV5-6,CASSLNRDGEEKLFF
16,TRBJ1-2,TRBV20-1,CSADQPGRRANYGYTF
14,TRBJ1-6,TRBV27,CASSLVDFNSPLHF
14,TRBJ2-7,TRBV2,CASNPFYLAYEQYF
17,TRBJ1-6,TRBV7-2,CASSTSVSGTGNSPLHF
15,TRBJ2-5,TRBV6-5,CASSYSSGGGETQYF
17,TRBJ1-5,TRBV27,CASSRWDGKNSNQPQHF
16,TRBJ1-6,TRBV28,CASSLSPGSYNSPLHF
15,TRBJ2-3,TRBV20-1,CSAFSPGASTDTQYF
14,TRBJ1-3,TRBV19,CASNRADSGNTIYF
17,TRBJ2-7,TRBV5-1,CASSLAVGTSGLYEQYF
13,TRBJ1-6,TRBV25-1,CASSQQANSPLHF
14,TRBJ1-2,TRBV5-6,CASSLARGTSGYTF
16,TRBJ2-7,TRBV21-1,CASSKQWGNLLYEQYF
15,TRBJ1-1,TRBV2,CASSEAGVFYAEAFF
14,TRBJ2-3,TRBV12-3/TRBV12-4,CASSRRQGTDTQYF
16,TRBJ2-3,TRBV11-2,CASSLLQGPPTDTQYF
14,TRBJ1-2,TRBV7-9,CASSLQGGNYGYTF
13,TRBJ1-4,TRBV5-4,CASSTSLGEKLFF
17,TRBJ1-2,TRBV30,CAWRALSPDKLFYGYTF
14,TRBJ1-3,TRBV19,CASRPPAVSNTIYF
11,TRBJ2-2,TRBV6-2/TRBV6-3,CASKEYGELFF
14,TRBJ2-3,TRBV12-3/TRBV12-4,CASRQSGGTDTQYF
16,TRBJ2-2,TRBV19,CASRRLAGENTGELFF
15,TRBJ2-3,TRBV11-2,CASSPPGLATDTQYF
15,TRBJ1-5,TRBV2,CASSVYGYGNQPQHF
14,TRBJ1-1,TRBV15,CATSRDSGRAEAFF